The sequence of this T cell receptor beta chain was determined in a study of blood T cell repertoires in COVID-19. As for the study in general: Italy, Spain and the United States were the sources of the convalescent and acute COVID-19 samples. Sources were T cells, B-cell-depleted T cells, or PBMCs; the material itself was cDNA or gDNA.

Original processing notes: Reference gene primer amplification gave nucleated cell count estimates. Some clones are missing from TCRdb's copy, which holds only in-frame ones; the method was immunoSEQ multiplex PCR. Clone size and the V and J calls come from that table; the DNA yielded D and trimming. The sample lists 53,000 or so clones; more than 85% were seen once. There are 16 residues in the CDR3. V lost 0 bases to trimming and J lost 0 bases, with 12 bases between them. The germline V gene has CDR1 SGHDT and CDR2 YYEEEE. The clonotype comes from a human donor in a cohort sampled during active COVID-19. The V gene is TRBV5-6, the J gene TRBJ1-1; D is unclear. Sample: peripheral blood. The CDR3 sequence is CASSLAPPVMNTEAFF. The CDR3 coding sequence is TGTGCCAGCAGCTTGGCCCCCCCGGTTATGAACACTGAAGCTTTCTTT.